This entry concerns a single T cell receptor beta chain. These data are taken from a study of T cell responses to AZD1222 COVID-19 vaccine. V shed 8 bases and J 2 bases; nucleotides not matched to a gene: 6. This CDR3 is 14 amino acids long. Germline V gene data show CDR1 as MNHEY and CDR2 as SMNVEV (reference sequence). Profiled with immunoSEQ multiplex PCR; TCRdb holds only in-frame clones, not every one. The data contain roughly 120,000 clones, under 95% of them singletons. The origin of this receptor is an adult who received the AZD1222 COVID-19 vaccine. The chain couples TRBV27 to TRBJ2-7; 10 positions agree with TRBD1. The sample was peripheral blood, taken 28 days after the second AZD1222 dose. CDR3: CASRLGTGAYEQYF. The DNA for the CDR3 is TGTGCCAGCCGCCTCGGGACAGGGGCCTACGAGCAGTACTTC.